This TCR beta chain stems from a study of shared clonotypes between healthy human individuals. In the study overall: Per-donor plates numbered three CD4 naive, three CD4 memory, two CD8 naive and one CD8 memory.

From CD4+ cells came CD45RA+ naive and CD45RA-negative memory subsets. The repertoire was sequenced with immunoSEQ multiplex PCR; TCRdb's copy has only in-frame clones and lacks some. The sample has about 2.4 million clones; more than 85% are singletons. A word on this clone: Its antigen remains unidentified.

Germline V gene sequence: CDR1 SGHRS, CDR2 YFSETQ. This CDR3 is 15 amino acids long. Trimming removed 4 bases from V and 3 bases from J; junction bases left unmatched: 5. Overall study results and limits: Clonotypes that were shared across several donors made up about 4.5% of naive CD4 clonotypes. The expectation was that sequencing depth would affect clonotype sharing among donors.

The genes are TRBV5-1 and TRBJ2-7; TRBD2 aligns across 12 bases. This clonotype originated in a man aged 18-30 years in good health. Some clones in this sample may be carry-over from other donors' samples. Sequencing used naive CD4+ T cells from PBMCs. Subset here: CD45RA+ positively selected. The DNA for the CDR3 is TGCGCCAGCAGCGAACAGACTAGCGGGAGCTACGAGCAGTACTTC. Amino acid sequence: CASSEQTSGSYEQYF.